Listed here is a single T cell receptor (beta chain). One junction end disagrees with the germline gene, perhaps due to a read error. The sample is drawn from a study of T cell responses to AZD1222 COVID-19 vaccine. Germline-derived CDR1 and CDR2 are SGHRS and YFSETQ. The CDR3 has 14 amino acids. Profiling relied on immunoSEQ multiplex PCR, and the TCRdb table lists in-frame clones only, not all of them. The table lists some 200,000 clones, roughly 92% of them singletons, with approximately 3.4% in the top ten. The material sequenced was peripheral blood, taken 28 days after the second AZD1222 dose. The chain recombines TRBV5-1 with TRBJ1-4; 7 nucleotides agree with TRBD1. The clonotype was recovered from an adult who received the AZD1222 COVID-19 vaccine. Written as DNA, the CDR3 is TGCGCCAGCAGCGTCACAGGGGCTAACGAAAAACTGTTTTTT. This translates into CASSVTGANEKLFF.